Here is one TCR beta chain with its context. No antigen is known for it. 5'RACE primed at constant segments yielded TCR alpha and TCR beta cDNA libraries bearing sample barcodes and UMIs. Each CDR3 protein is one row after TCRdb ran MiXCR on the 5' RACE reads. This sample has under 150,000 distinct CDR3 sequences, with over 20% found just once. The data are from a study of T-cell memory formation after mild COVID-19. Background on the study: TCR clusters mostly belonged to single donors.

Study findings and constraints: The pre-infection memory compartment contained some responding clones, suggesting cross-reactive memory joined. Contracting CD4+ clones were located mainly in CM and EM, and CD8+ clones in EMRA.

This CDR3 comprises 15 residues. The germline CDR1 and CDR2 sequences are SGHRS and YFSETQ. V was pared by 2 bases and J by 1 base, with 9 bases between. This sequence originates from a man younger than 35 who had mild COVID-19 (a few samples of this study predate the infection). Cell type and time point are not known. The chain is built from TRBV5-1 and TRBJ2-2; D remains ambiguous. Sample: PBMCs or a T cell subset sorted from them (not recorded which). The CDR3 sequence is CASSFQHENTGELFF. CDR3 coding DNA: TGCGCCAGCAGCTTCCAGCATGAGAACACCGGGGAGCTGTTTTTT.